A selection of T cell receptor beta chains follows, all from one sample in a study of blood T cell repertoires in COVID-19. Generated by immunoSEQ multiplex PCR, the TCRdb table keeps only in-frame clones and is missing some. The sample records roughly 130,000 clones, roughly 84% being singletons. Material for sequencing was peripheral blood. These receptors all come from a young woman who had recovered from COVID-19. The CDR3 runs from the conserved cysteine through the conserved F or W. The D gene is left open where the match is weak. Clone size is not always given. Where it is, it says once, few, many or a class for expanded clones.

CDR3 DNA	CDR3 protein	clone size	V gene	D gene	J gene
TGTGCCAGCAGCCAGGGGGGTGGATTTTCCGAGACCCAGTACTTC	CASSQGGGFSETQYF	.	TRBV7-3	.	TRBJ2-5
TGCGCCAGCACCTCGCGCCTTGACAATGAGCAGTTCTTC	CASTSRLDNEQFF	.	TRBV4-1	.	TRBJ2-1
TGCGCCAGCAGCTTGAGGACAGGGGATGGGGAGCAGTACTTC	CASSLRTGDGEQYF	few	TRBV5-1	TRBD1	TRBJ2-7
TGTGCCAGCAGCTTAACGGCTCGAGGTGAGCAGTTCTTC	CASSLTARGEQFF	once	TRBV7-3	.	TRBJ2-1
TGTGCCAGCAGTACTTCTCCGGGACAGGGATTGGATCAGCCCCAGCATTTT	CASSTSPGQGLDQPQHF	.	TRBV2	TRBD1	TRBJ1-5
TGTGCCAGCAGTTCCCGGCCAGGGAGTGGAGGGACCTATGGCTACACCTTC	CASSSRPGSGGTYGYTF	.	TRBV27	.	TRBJ1-2
TGTGCCAGCAGTTCAGGGAGGCGAAACACCGGGGAGCTGTTTTTT	CASSSGRRNTGELFF	.	TRBV6-5	.	TRBJ2-2
TGTGCCAGCAGTTTAGCTAGCGGGGGGAACACCGGGGAGCTGTTTTTT	CASSLASGGNTGELFF	.	TRBV7-3	TRBD2	TRBJ2-2
TGTGCCTGGAGTGTCGGGGCCTACGAGCAGTACTTC	CAWSVGAYEQYF	.	TRBV30	.	TRBJ2-7
TGTGCCAGTGGACAAAGCTCCTATAATTCACCCCTCCACTTT	CASGQSSYNSPLHF	.	TRBV19	.	TRBJ1-6
TGTGCCAGCAGTTTAGCGTCTCAGGGGGGTGCCACCTTC	CASSLASQGGATF	.	TRBV12-3/TRBV12-4	TRBD1	TRBJ1-2
TGTGCCAGCAGCGTTTACGGGGGGGTGAGTGCTTTCTTT	CASSVYGGVSAFF	once	TRBV7-2	.	TRBJ1-1
TGCGCCAGCAGACCGGGACTAGCGGGAGTAGAGACCCAGTACTTC	CASRPGLAGVETQYF	.	TRBV10-2	TRBD2	TRBJ2-5
TGCGCCAGCAGCCCCCACAGGGGCAGGTTGGATGAGCAGTTCTTC	CASSPHRGRLDEQFF	.	TRBV4-1	TRBD1	TRBJ2-1
TGCGCCAGCAGTGCGCAGGGATCCTACGAGCAGTACTTC	CASSAQGSYEQYF	few	TRBV10-1	.	TRBJ2-7
TGTGCCAGCAGCTTAGTTTGGGACAGCCTTAATAATTCACCCCTCCACTTT	CASSLVWDSLNNSPLHF	.	TRBV11-2	TRBD1	TRBJ1-6
TGTGCCAGCAGCCTCACTAGCGGGGGGGCCGATACGCAGTATTTT	CASSLTSGGADTQYF	.	TRBV7-6	TRBD2	TRBJ2-3
TGTGCCAGCAGCCCCCGGCCGGGACAGGGGAACACCGGGGAGCTGTTTTTT	CASSPRPGQGNTGELFF	once	TRBV11-2	TRBD1	TRBJ2-2
TGTGCCAGCAGACGACAGGGGAGTAGTGCAACTAATGAAAAACTGTTTTTT	CASRRQGSSATNEKLFF	.	TRBV2	TRBD1	TRBJ1-4
TGTGCCAGCAGCTTAAGCGAAGCTAACTATGGCTACACCTTC	CASSLSEANYGYTF	.	TRBV7-8	.	TRBJ1-2
TGTGCCAGCAGCTTCCGGGAGGTCGGCGGTGAAGCTTTCTTT	CASSFREVGGEAFF	.	TRBV7-9	.	TRBJ1-1
TGTGCCAGCAGCGGATACGGGACTAGCGGGAGTATGGAGCAGTTCTTC	CASSGYGTSGSMEQFF	.	TRBV3-1/TRBV3-2	TRBD2	TRBJ2-1
TGCGCCAGCAGCCAAGTGGGGCCAGTCAGACGTAGCAATCAGCCCCAGCATTTT	CASSQVGPVRRSNQPQHF	.	TRBV4-1	.	TRBJ1-5
TGTGCCACCAGCGGGGACAGCCCTTCTCTCCCTGGGGCCAACGTCCTGACTTTC	CATSGDSPSLPGANVLTF	.	TRBV15	TRBD1	TRBJ2-6
TGCGCCAGCACCGAAACTAGCGGGAGCTTCAATGAGCAGTTCTTC	CASTETSGSFNEQFF	.	TRBV5-1	TRBD2	TRBJ2-1
TGTGCCAGCAGAGGTGCAGGTGGCCCATACAATGAGCAGTTCTTC	CASRGAGGPYNEQFF	.	TRBV6-5	.	TRBJ2-1
TGTGCCAGCAGTGACAGCTACGAGCAGTACTTC	CASSDSYEQYF	once	TRBV25-1	.	TRBJ2-7
TGTGCCAGCAGTGTCGGACAGGGACGGCAGCCCCAGCATTTT	CASSVGQGRQPQHF	.	TRBV6-6	TRBD1	TRBJ1-5